This T cell receptor (beta chain) was found in a study of beta chain features in type 1 diabetes. This clone showed up just a few times. Expressed TCRB transcripts got sequenced, as all isolated RNA was reverse transcribed. Generated by immunoSEQ multiplex PCR, the TCRdb table keeps only in-frame clones and is missing some. There are more than 350,000 clones in the sample; approximately 10% occur only once, and 0.045% to 0.06% lies in the top ten. This clonotype originated in a woman under 30 in good health. The source material was naive CD4+ T cells from blood.

In DNA, the CDR3 is TGTGCCAGCAGCTTAGCTCTGGATGAGCAGTTCTTC. It is translated as CASSLALDEQFF. The genes are TRBV7-2 and TRBJ2-1; D remains ambiguous. Trimming removed 0 bases at V and 8 bases at J, with 5 bases between. The CDR3 runs to 12 residues. The germline V gene encodes CDR1 SGHTA and CDR2 FQGNSA. Together with reference TRBV7-2 and TRBJ2-1, the CDR3 gives the full variable domain: GAGVSQSPSNKVTEKGKDVELRCDPISGHTALYWYRQSLGQGLEFLIYFQGNSAPDKSGLPSDRFSAERTGGSVSTLTIQRTQQEDSAVYLCASSLALDEQFFGPGTRLTVL.